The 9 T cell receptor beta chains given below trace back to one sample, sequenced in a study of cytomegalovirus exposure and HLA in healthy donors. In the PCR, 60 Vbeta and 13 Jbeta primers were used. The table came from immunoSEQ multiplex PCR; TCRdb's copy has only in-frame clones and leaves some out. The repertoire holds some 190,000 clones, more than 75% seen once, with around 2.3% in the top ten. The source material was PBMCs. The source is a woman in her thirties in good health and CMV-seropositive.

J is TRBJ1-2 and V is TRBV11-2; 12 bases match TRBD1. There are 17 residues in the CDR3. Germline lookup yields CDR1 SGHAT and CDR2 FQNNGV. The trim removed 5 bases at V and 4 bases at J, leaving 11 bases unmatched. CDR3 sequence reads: CASSLGDRGRGSYGYTF. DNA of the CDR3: TGTGCCAGCAGCCTCGGGGACAGGGGGCGTGGGAGCTATGGCTACACCTTC.

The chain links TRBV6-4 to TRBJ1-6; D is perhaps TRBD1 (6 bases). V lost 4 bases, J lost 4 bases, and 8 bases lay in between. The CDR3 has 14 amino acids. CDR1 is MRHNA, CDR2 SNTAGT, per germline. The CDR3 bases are TGTGCCAGCAGTGCGACAGGTTATAATTCACCCCTCCACTTT. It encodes CASSATGYNSPLHF.

This CDR3 is CASSPDTRRNQPQHF. CDR3 bases: TGTGCCAGCAGTCCGGACACCCGGCGCAATCAGCCCCAGCATTTT. This chain links TRBV28 with TRBJ1-5; a weak D match, TRBD1 (5 bases). The V gene lost 5 bases and the J gene lost 2 bases, with 13 bases spanning the gap. Germline V gene data show CDR1 as MDHEN and CDR2 as SYDVKM. This CDR3 is built from 15 residues. Supplemented by reference TRBV28 and TRBJ1-5, the full variable domain reads DVKVTQSSRYLVKRTGEKVFLECVQDMDHENMFWYRQDPGLGLRLIYFSYDVKMKEKGDIPEGYSVSREKKERFSLILESASTNQTSMYLCASSPDTRRNQPQHFGDGTRLSIL.

CDR3 protein: CASTQPPTPYGYTF. The DNA of the CDR3 is TGTGCCAGTACTCAACCGCCGACACCTTATGGCTACACCTTC. The V call is TRBV19, the J call TRBJ1-2; D not resolved. V dropped 7 bases and J dropped 5 bases, with 17 bases sitting between them. Looked up from germline, CDR1 is LNHDA and CDR2 is SQIVND (reference sequence). The CDR3 runs to 14 residues.

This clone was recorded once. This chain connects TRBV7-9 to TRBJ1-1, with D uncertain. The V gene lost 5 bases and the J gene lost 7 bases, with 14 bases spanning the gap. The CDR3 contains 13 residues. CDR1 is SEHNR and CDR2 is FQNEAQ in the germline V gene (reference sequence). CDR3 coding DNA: TGTGCCAGCAGCGCTCGTACGGGGATTGAAGCTTTCTTT. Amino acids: CASSARTGIEAFF.

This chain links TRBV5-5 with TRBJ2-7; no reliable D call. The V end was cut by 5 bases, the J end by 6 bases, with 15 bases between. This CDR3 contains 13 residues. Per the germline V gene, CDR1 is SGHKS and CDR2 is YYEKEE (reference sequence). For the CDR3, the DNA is TGTGCCAGCAGAATTAGCCCCTCCGGCGAGCAGTACTTC. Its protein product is CASRISPSGEQYF.

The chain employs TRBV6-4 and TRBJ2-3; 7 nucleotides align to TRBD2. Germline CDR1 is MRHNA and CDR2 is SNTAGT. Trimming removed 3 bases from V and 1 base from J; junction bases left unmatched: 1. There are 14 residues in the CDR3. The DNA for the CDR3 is TGTGCCAGCAGTGAACGGGGGGGCACAGATACGCAGTATTTT. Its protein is CASSERGGTDTQYF.

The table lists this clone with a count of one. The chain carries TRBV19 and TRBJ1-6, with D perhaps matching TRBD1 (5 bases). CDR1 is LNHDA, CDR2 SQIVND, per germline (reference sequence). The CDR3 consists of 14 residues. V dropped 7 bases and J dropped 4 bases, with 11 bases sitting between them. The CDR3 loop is CASTPGGYNSPLHF. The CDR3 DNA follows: TGTGCCAGTACCCCCGGGGGATATAATTCACCCCTCCACTTT.

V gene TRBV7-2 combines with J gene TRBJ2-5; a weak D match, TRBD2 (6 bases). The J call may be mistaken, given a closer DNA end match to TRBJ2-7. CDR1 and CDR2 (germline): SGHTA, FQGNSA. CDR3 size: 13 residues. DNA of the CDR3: TGTGCCAGCAGCTTAGGACGGGGGAACGAGCAGTACTTC. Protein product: CASSLGRGNEQYF.